This TCR beta chain was captured in a study of blood T cell repertoires in COVID-19. Study background: Researchers got acute and convalescent COVID-19 samples from the United States, Italy and Spain. From T cells, B-cell-depleted T cells, or PBMCs came the material, which was cDNA or gDNA.

Germline assignment: CDR1 SGHTA and CDR2 FQGNSA. The V end lost 5 bases, the J end lost 5 bases, and 18 bases lay between the germline ends. The CDR3 loop spans 16 amino acids. As processed by the authors: Amplified reference gene primers provided the basis for estimating nucleated cell counts. Here immunoSEQ multiplex PCR was the method, and the copy in TCRdb shows in-frame clones only, minus some. V and J calls and clone size are as listed in that table; D and trimming were resolved from the DNA. This sample has a few hundred thousand clones, with over 75% found just once. This TCR came from a woman between 25 and 40 years old with acute or convalescent COVID-19. The V and J genes are TRBV7-2 and TRBJ2-2; perhaps TRBD2 as D (5 bases). Sequencing was carried out using peripheral blood. The chain's CDR3 is CASSPVGSVYTGELFF. The CDR3 region has the DNA TGTGCCAGCAGCCCGGTTGGGAGCGTTTATACCGGGGAGCTGTTTTTT. The entire variable domain, with the rest obtained from reference TRBV7-2 and TRBJ2-2, is as follows: GAGVSQSPSNKVTEKGKDVELRCDPISGHTALYWYRQSLGQGLEFLIYFQGNSAPDKSGLPSDRFSAERTGGSVSTLTIQRTQQEDSAVYLCASSPVGSVYTGELFFGEGSRLTVL.